The entry below gives a single TCR beta chain sequence along with its context. The authors sequenced patients whose flow cytometry had shown CD8+CD57+ cell expansion. The data were obtained in a study of CD8+CD57+ T cells in acquired aplastic anemia. The CDR3 extends over 15 amino acids. The germline V gene has CDR1 SNHLY and CDR2 FYNNEI. V was cut by 0 bases and J by 0 bases, with 9 bases left in between. For CDR3 and TCR beta VDJ profiling, genomic DNA was the template used. TCRdb re-called the reads through MiXCR, storing one row per CDR3 protein. The profile shows 95,000 to 150,000 distinct CDR3 sequences, 50% to 70% of them singletons.

The rearrangement uses TRBV2 and TRBJ2-7; a weak D match, TRBD2 (6 bases). This sequence was found in a human donor with aplastic anemia. Sequencing was carried out using sorted CD4+, CD8+, or CD8+CD57+ T cells (not recorded which) from PBMCs. The CDR3 DNA reads TGTGCCAGCAGTGAAGCGCGCGGGAACTCCTACGAGCAGTACTTC. Protein sequence: CASSEARGNSYEQYF.